These 8 T cell receptor beta chains were sequenced from one sample in a study of vaccination effects on CD4 cells after COVID-19. No antigen is known for these receptors. Here immunoSEQ multiplex PCR was the method, and the copy in TCRdb shows in-frame clones only, minus some. The data contain tens of thousands of clones, 76% of them singletons. Within the ViraFEST assay, antigen-specific CD4+ T cells underwent expansion with viral peptide pools prior to sequencing. Having been cultured for roughly 10 days, the cells underwent CD4+ T cell isolation. Vaccine administered to participants consisted of two doses of either BNT162b2 or mRNA-1273. The material sequenced was CD4+ T cells from PBMCs cultured with HCoV-OC43 spike peptides, taken after COVID-19 vaccination. The sample's subset: HCoV-OC43 spike overlapping peptide pool stimulation. These receptors came from a human donor who received a COVID-19 vaccine.

This clone came up a few times. The chain recombines TRBV5-1 with TRBJ1-5, with D uncertain. Germline CDR1 SGHRS, CDR2 YFSETQ. The CDR3 is 13 residues long. Trimming shortened V by 2 bases and J by 7 bases, and 10 bases separated the two germline ends. As DNA, the CDR3 is TGCGCCAGCAGCTTCACGGGAGGGCAGCCCCAGCATTTT. This sequence encodes CASSFTGGQPQHF.

The genes are TRBV2 and TRBJ1-2, with D possibly being TRBD1 (5 bases). This CDR3 comprises 14 residues. Germline V lookup: CDR1 SNHLY, CDR2 FYNNEI. V shed 5 bases and J shed 0 bases, with 10 bases lying between them. Written as DNA, the CDR3 is TGTGCCAGCAGTACAGGAAATTCTAACTATGGCTACACCTTC. It codes for CASSTGNSNYGYTF. The variable domain in full, with the rest retrieved from reference TRBV2 and TRBJ1-2, is EPEVTQTPSHQVTQMGQEVILRCVPISNHLYFYWYRQILGQKVEFLVSFYNNEISEKSEIFDDQFSVERPDGSNFTLKIRSTKLEDSAMYFCASSTGNSNYGYTFGSGTRLTVV.

The J gene is TRBJ1-1, the V gene TRBV10-3; possible D gene TRBD1, 5 bases. V dropped 0 bases and J dropped 4 bases, with 15 bases sitting between them. There are 16 residues in the CDR3. Germline V gene data show CDR1 as ENHRY and CDR2 as SYGVKD. DNA for the CDR3: TGTGCCATCAGTGAGTCGGTAGGCAGGGTGAGCACTGAAGCTTTCTTT. As protein: CAISESVGRVSTEAFF.

The rearrangement uses TRBV19 and TRBJ2-5, with D perhaps matching TRBD2 (6 bases). The V end was cut by 5 bases, the J end by 5 bases, with 30 bases between. CDR1 is LNHDA, CDR2 SQIVND, per germline (reference sequence). The CDR3 contains 19 residues. For the CDR3, the DNA is TGTGCCAGTAGTTCACGCCCACCGGGACGGGGGTTTGCCCGGGAGACCCAGTACTTC. It encodes CASSSRPPGRGFARETQYF.

The V and J genes are TRBV6-4 and TRBJ2-1; D uncertain. Deletions cut 6 bases from V and 6 bases from J, with 18 bases between. The germline CDR1 and CDR2 sequences are MRHNA and SNTAGT. The CDR3 is 15 residues long. CDR3 nucleotide sequence: TGTGCCAGCAGCCTGGTTAGCACCAACAGCAATGAGCAGTTCTTC. Its protein product is CASSLVSTNSNEQFF.

The chain couples TRBV24-1 to TRBJ2-5; 7 bases line up with TRBD2. CDR1 is KGHDR, CDR2 SFDVKD, per germline. The CDR3 covers 15 residues. Trimming took 4 bases from V and 2 from J; bases not matched to a gene: 6. CDR3 in DNA: TGTGCCACCAGTGACACGACTAGCAGGCAAGAGACCCAGTACTTC. This codes for CATSDTTSRQETQYF.

The rearrangement joins TRBV12-5 to TRBJ1-3, with D unresolved. Germline values: CDR1 LGHNT, CDR2 FRNRAP. V shed 0 bases and J shed 8 bases, with 5 bases lying between them. The CDR3 length is 12 residues. The chain's CDR3 is CASGLVLDTIYF. In DNA, the CDR3 is TGTGCTAGTGGTTTGGTACTAGACACCATATATTTT.

V gene TRBV7-9 combines with J gene TRBJ2-3, with a possible D match to TRBD2 (6 bases). Germline V gives CDR1 SEHNR, CDR2 FQNEAQ (reference sequence). V lost 5 bases and J lost 0, with 18 bases in between. The CDR3 totals 17 residues. The CDR3 DNA sequence: TGTGCCAGCAGCCCGACTAGGGGAACTTCTAGCACAGATACGCAGTATTTT. Protein: CASSPTRGTSSTDTQYF.